The clone carrying this T cell receptor beta chain was observed at least ten times. Its antigen remains unknown. The data were taken from a study of identical twins. General observations from the study: Compared with unrelated sharing, twin-shared out-of-frame alpha sequences had more low-probability sequences. The conclusions drew on cross-sectional statistical analysis instead of tracking the same donors.

A universal primer site was added by template switching, and unique molecular identifiers were carried by the cDNA. From the 5' RACE reads, TCRdb called clonotypes with MiXCR, one entry per CDR3 protein. The table records hundreds of thousands of distinct CDR3 sequences, approximately 6% of them present only once. All of the donors were Caucasians in good health. The CDR3 has 13 residues. CDR1 and CDR2 from the germline V gene are ENHRY and SYGVKD. V dropped 0 bases and J dropped 4 bases, with 6 bases sitting between them. The sample consisted of naive T cells sorted from blood. The TCR sequence derives from a man between 18 and 29 years old in good health. The V call is TRBV10-3, the J call TRBJ2-5, with TRBD2 as a possible D gene (5 bases). The CDR3 DNA follows: TGTGCCATCAGTGAGTCAGGAGGAGAGACCCAGTACTTC. Its protein is CAISESGGETQYF.